This T cell receptor beta chain came from a study of early stage breast cancer tumors. Across the study: Most invasive tumors, about 80% of the 16, were ER+/PR+/HER2-.

The length of the CDR3 is 13 residues. V dropped 2 bases and J dropped 7 bases, with 12 bases sitting between them. The germline V gene encodes CDR1 KGHSH and CDR2 LQKENI. Blood replicates held 0.5 ug DNA, tumor or normal breast approximately 1.5 ug, two each. Here immunoSEQ multiplex PCR was the method, and the copy in TCRdb shows in-frame clones only, minus some. The table lists over 8,500 clones, approximately 78% of them singletons. Tumor samples used roughly 18-55 mg of diced tissue. The chain links TRBV18 to TRBJ2-7; D possibly corresponds to TRBD2 (6 bases). The source is a person in their forties with breast cancer. Sequencing used breast tumor tissue. CDR3 sequence: CASSPGSGEEQYF. As DNA, the CDR3 is TGTGCCAGCTCACCAGGCTCGGGGGAAGAGCAGTACTTC.